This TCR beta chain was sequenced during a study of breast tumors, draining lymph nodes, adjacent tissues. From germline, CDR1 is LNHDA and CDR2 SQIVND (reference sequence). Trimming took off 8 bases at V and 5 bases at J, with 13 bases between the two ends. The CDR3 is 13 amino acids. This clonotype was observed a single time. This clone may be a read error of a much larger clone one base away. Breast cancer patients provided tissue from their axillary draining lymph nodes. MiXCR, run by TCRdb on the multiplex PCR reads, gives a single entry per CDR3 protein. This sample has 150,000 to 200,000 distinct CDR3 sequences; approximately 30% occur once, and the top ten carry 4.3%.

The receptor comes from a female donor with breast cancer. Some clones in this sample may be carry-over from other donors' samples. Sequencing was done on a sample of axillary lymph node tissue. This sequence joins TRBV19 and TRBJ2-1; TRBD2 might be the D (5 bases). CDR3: CASGSYEHNEQFF. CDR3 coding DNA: TGTGCCAGTGGGAGTTATGAGCACAATGAGCAGTTCTTC. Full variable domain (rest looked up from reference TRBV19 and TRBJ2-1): DGGITQSPKYLFRKEGQNVTLSCEQNLNHDAMYWYRQDPGQGLRLIYYSQIVNDFQKGDIAEGYSVSREKKESFPLTVTSAQKNPTAFYLCASGSYEHNEQFFGPGTRLTVL.